This paragraph reports one T cell receptor beta chain. The antigen it binds to is not known. Per-base quality was not reported, and no clone a single base away is much larger than it. This sample was included in a study of breast tumors, draining lymph nodes, adjacent tissues (dated by TCRdb to about 2016). About the full investigation: Breast cancer patients provided tumor, adjacent nontumor tissue and axillary lymph nodes, and the study compared the TCR beta repertoires across these three sources. The study was designed to assess the relationships and possible T-cell exchange between tumor, surrounding tissue and draining lymph node repertoires in human breast cancer. Study-level results and caveats: Tumor and nontumor tissue repertoires were significantly more similar in luminal-like than in basal-like breast cancer. The data were judged consistent with most tumor T cells deriving from the lymph node and then expanding within tumor tissue. T-cell repertoire diversity in tumors was found to be lower than in lymph nodes but higher than in nontumor tissue, and preferential V and J gene usage was observed. The conclusion that tumor T cells originate in lymph nodes was framed as consistent with a hypothesis rather than directly demonstrated.

The instrument was an Illumina HiSeq 2000. Multiplex PCR amplification was used to generate the TCR beta chain libraries. High-throughput sequencing was used to analyze the amplified TCR beta chain products. In TCRdb, the public reads were trimmed at Q25 with fastp and aligned with MiXCR, with productive beta chains retained. Records with the same CDR3 protein are collapsed into one entry carrying the most frequent genes and DNA. The sample profile shows 20,000 to 30,000 distinct CDR3 sequences; approximately 20% of them were found once. 13% of the sample goes to the ten largest clones. As encoded in the germline V gene (reference sequence), CDR1 is GTSNPN while CDR2 is SVGIG. Counted from cysteine to phenylalanine, this CDR3 has 14 amino acids. Only the CDR3 portion is preserved as DNA: 42 bases, with reading frame beginning at the first base. Trimmed from V: 3 bases; trimmed from J: 1 base; junction bases lacking a gene match: 3.

The sequencing sample was made of breast tumor tissue. Recombination joined TRBV30 with TRBJ1-5; 7 nucleotides in the junction match TRBD1. This TCR derives from a female donor with breast cancer. Some clones in this sample may be carry-over from other donors' samples. The sequence in DNA is TGTGCCTGGAGGGGACAGAGCAGCAATCAGCCCCAGCATTTT. Its amino acids are CAWRGQSSNQPQHF.